This T cell receptor (beta chain) was identified during a study of neurological immune-mediated disorders. Points from the study as a whole: Private repertoires in all groups were suggested by the absence of shared CDR3 amino acid sequences among expanded clones across subjects. The most TCR clonal expansion was seen in HTLV-1-associated myelopathy, whereas the least was seen in multiple sclerosis, below the level in healthy controls.

The CDR3 covers 15 residues. V was clipped by 4 bases and J by 4 bases; unmatched bases: 4. Germline V lookup: CDR1 MNHEY, CDR2 SMNVEV (reference sequence). This clonotype showed up many times. Its specificity is not known. TCRdb analysed the 5' RACE reads with MiXCR anew, one entry per CDR3 protein. The sample lists tens of thousands of distinct CDR3 sequences, 3% to 4% occurring once. This chain links TRBV27 with TRBJ2-3; 11 nucleotides line up with TRBD2. The sequence derives from a man aged 35 to 55 with multiple sclerosis. Sequenced: PBMCs. The CDR3 nucleotides read TGTGCCAGCAGTTCGACTAGCGGGACCCCAGATACGCAGTATTTT. This codes for CASSSTSGTPDTQYF.